This TCR beta chain originates from a study of OX40 agonist ivuxolimab in advanced cancers. The assay was immunoSEQ multiplex PCR, and TCRdb's table has in-frame clones only and misses some. The sample lists tens of thousands of clones; 85% to 90% were seen once. This CDR3 comprises 14 residues. Germline lookup yields CDR1 SGDLS and CDR2 YYNGEE. Trimming shortened V by 2 bases and J by 4 bases, and 9 bases separated the two germline ends. Patients who had autoimmune disease history or got systemic immunosuppression were left out. The sequence derives from an adult with an advanced solid tumor such as melanoma, head and neck, liver or kidney cancer. This material consisted of CD4+ or CD8+ T cells sorted from blood, taken in a trial of the OX40 agonist ivuxolimab. The chain is built from TRBV9 and TRBJ1-4; D is undetermined. Here the CDR3 reads CASSVGVVNEKLFF. In nucleotides, the CDR3 is TGTGCCAGCAGCGTTGGGGTCGTTAATGAAAAACTGTTTTTT. Based on the CDR3 plus reference TRBV9 and TRBJ1-4, the full variable domain is DSGVTQTPKHLITATGQRVTLRCSPRSGDLSVYWYQQSLDQGLQFLIQYYNGEERAKGNILERFSAQQFPDLHSELNLSSLELGDSALYFCASSVGVVNEKLFFGSGTQLSVL.